Shown below are 2 T cell receptor beta chains from a single sample sequenced in a study of blood T cell repertoires in COVID-19. The method was immunoSEQ multiplex PCR; TCRdb's version includes in-frame clones alone and lacks a portion of them. This sample yields some 250,000 clones, of which about three quarters are seen a single time; about 3.5% belongs to the top ten. The sequenced sample was peripheral blood. These receptors were collected from a woman of 80 years or more with acute or convalescent COVID-19.

The chain recombines TRBV6-4 with TRBJ2-1, with TRBD1 identical over 9 bases. The CDR3 spans 15 residues. Germline loops: CDR1 MRHNA, CDR2 SNTAGT. Trimming cost V 3 bases and J 4 bases; bases outside gene matches: 4. The CDR3 DNA follows: TGTGCCAGCAGTGAATCCGACAGGGGGTACAATGAGCAGTTCTTC. This encodes CASSESDRGYNEQFF.

The chain joins TRBV18 to TRBJ2-1; 7 bases are a match to TRBD2. Germline CDR1 KGHSH, CDR2 LQKENI. The trim removed 3 bases at V and 8 bases at J, leaving 4 bases unmatched. There are 13 residues in the CDR3. CDR3 in DNA: TGTGCCAGCTCACCCGGACTAGAAGATGAGCAGTTCTTC. It yields the protein CASSPGLEDEQFF.